Shown below are 7 T cell receptor beta chains from a single sample sequenced in a study of control samples from healthy donors and cancer patients. Libraries were prepared by immunoSEQ multiplex PCR; TCRdb keeps only in-frame clonotypes and omits some of them. The table has around 30,000 clones, roughly 92% seen once. Sequencing was carried out using PBMCs. The origin of the receptors is a middle-aged man with colorectal cancer.

This rearrangement joins TRBV19 to TRBJ1-2; D is undetermined. With 4 bases removed from V and 4 bases from J, the gap between germline ends came to 7 bases. Germline CDR1 LNHDA, CDR2 SQIVND (reference sequence). The CDR3 runs 12 residues. CDR3 loop: CASSTTGYGYTF. CDR3 coding DNA: TGTGCCAGTAGTACAACGGGCTATGGCTACACCTTC.

This rearrangement joins TRBV7-2 to TRBJ1-5; D is possibly TRBD1 (5 bases). This CDR3 spans 15 amino acids. V gave up 2 bases and J gave up 7 bases, with 15 bases separating them. Germline V gene sequence: CDR1 SGHTA, CDR2 FQGNSA. CDR3 in DNA: TGTGCCAGCAGCTTACACATCGGGGGAGGACAGCCCCAGCATTTT. Translation gives CASSLHIGGGQPQHF.

V is TRBV11-2 and J is TRBJ1-4; the D is unclear. Germline V lookup: CDR1 SGHAT, CDR2 FQNNGV. Trimming removed 6 bases at V and 3 bases at J, with 11 bases between. The CDR3 is made up of 14 amino acids. For the CDR3, the DNA is TGTGCCAGCAGGGATCATAGGGCTAATGAAAAACTGTTTTTT. Its protein is CASRDHRANEKLFF.

This sequence joins TRBV7-3 and TRBJ1-3; the D is unclear. With 3 bases removed from V and 0 bases from J, the gap between germline ends came to 12 bases. The CDR3 has 16 residues. From germline, CDR1 is SGHTA and CDR2 FQGTGA. CDR3 in amino acids: CASSFGLTSSGNTIYF. The CDR3 DNA reads as TGTGCCAGCAGCTTTGGACTGACCTCCTCTGGAAACACCATATATTTT.

The chain couples TRBV19 to TRBJ1-1; D is ambiguous. This CDR3 has 13 amino acids. The germline V gene encodes CDR1 LNHDA and CDR2 SQIVND (reference sequence). Trimming took 4 bases from V and 2 from J, leaving 8 bases between them. CDR3 protein: CASSKDGNTEAFF. In DNA, the CDR3 is TGTGCCAGTAGTAAGGATGGAAACACTGAAGCTTTCTTT.

The J gene is TRBJ1-2, the V gene TRBV6-5; D unresolved. The CDR3 has 12 amino acids. Germline V gene sequence: CDR1 MNHEY, CDR2 SVGAGI. Trimming stripped 7 bases from V and 7 bases from J, with 13 bases between. The CDR3 loop reads CASIGRNTGYTF. CDR3 nucleotide sequence: TGTGCCAGCATCGGCCGGAACACTGGCTACACCTTC.

This clone was counted a single time. V usage is TRBV11-3 and J usage is TRBJ2-5; 9 bases match TRBD2. The CDR3 runs to 15 residues. After removal of 7 bases from V and 3 bases from J, the junction contained 9 bases not matched to a gene. CDR1 and CDR2 (germline): SGHNT, YENEEA. CDR3 region: CASTDSGGQEETQYF. The DNA for the CDR3 is TGTGCCAGCACCGATAGCGGGGGCCAAGAAGAGACCCAGTACTTC.